The present T cell receptor beta chain was sequenced within a study of cytomegalovirus exposure and HLA in healthy donors. On the study more broadly: Caucasian-associated ancestry cluster membership applied to 75% to 85% of about 370 genotyped donors.

Amplification used 60 Vbeta primers and 13 Jbeta primers. Here immunoSEQ multiplex PCR was the method, and the copy in TCRdb shows in-frame clones only, minus some. Among roughly 130,000 clones listed, about 70% were seen once. General study results and limits: In a later analysis, HLA-C alleles had the fewest associated TCRs, DRB1 alleles the most.

V was pared by 3 bases and J by 2 bases, with 7 bases of the junction left unmatched. This CDR3 comprises 15 residues. Germline CDR1 and CDR2: ENHRY and SYGVKD. Turning to this clone: Its antigen is undetermined.

This chain links TRBV10-3 with TRBJ2-7, with 7 nucleotides matching TRBD1. The TCR sequence derives from a middle-aged woman in good health and CMV-seropositive. The sequenced material came from PBMCs. CDR3 sequence: CAISDPGQTTYEQYF. The CDR3 DNA sequence: TGTGCCATCAGTGACCCGGGACAGACAACCTACGAGCAGTACTTC.